This T cell receptor (beta chain) derives from a study of shared clonotypes between healthy human individuals. CDR3 length: 12 amino acids. V lost 4 bases, J lost 9 bases, and 11 bases lay in between. Germline CDR1 is SGDLS and CDR2 is YYNGEE. Sequencing was performed with immunoSEQ multiplex PCR; in TCRdb, only in-frame clones are kept and a portion is missing. The sample carries roughly 2,300,000 clones, around 93% recorded once. The TCR comes from a man aged 18 to 30 in good health. Some clones in this sample may be carry-over from other donors' samples. The rearrangement links TRBV9 to TRBJ2-1, with D possibly being TRBD2 (6 bases). What was sequenced was naive CD4+ T cells from PBMCs. The subset here: CD45RA+ positively selected. The CDR3: CASSQVGGEQFF. The CDR3 bases are TGTGCCAGCAGCCAAGTGGGGGGTGAGCAGTTCTTC.